The source of this TCR beta chain is a study of PD-L1 blockade in urothelial cancer. Study at large: Male sex and bladder-origin urothelial cancer characterized about 90% of the roughly 30 patients. Investigators checked blood 3 weeks (second dose) and 6 weeks after treatment start.

The V and J ends lost 5 bases and 4 bases respectively, with 12 bases between them. The CDR3 is made up of 13 amino acids. Germline assignment: CDR1 SGDLS and CDR2 YYNGEE. Sample time point: peripheral blood 6 weeks after treatment start. Only in-frame clones appear in the TCRdb table, and some are missing; sequencing was by immunoSEQ multiplex PCR. This sample yields 40,000 to 55,000 clones, of which more than 70% are seen a single time; 2% to 2.5% belongs to the top ten. This clonotype was obtained from a man in his 60s with urothelial cancer. The chain carries TRBV9 and TRBJ2-5, with D perhaps matching TRBD2 (6 bases). Sequences were derived from PBMCs, sampled around atezolizumab (anti-PD-L1) treatment. CDR3 sequence: CASSLGLPETQYF. The DNA of the CDR3 is TGTGCCAGCAGTTTAGGACTACCAGAGACCCAGTACTTC.